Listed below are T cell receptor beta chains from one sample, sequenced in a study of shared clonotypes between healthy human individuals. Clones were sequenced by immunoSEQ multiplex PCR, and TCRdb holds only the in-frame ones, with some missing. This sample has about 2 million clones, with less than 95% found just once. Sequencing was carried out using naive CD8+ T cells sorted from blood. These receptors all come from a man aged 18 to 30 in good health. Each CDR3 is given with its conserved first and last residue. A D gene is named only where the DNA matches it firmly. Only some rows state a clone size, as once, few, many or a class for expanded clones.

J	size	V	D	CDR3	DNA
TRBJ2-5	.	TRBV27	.	CASSSPYQETQYF	TGTGCCAGCAGTTCCCCGTACCAAGAGACCCAGTACTTC
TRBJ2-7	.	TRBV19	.	CATRDARYEQYF	TGTGCCACCCGGGACGCAAGATACGAGCAGTACTTC
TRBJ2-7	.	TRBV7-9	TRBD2	CASSLVGRGYEQYF	TGTGCCAGCAGCTTAGTTGGGAGGGGCTACGAGCAGTACTTC
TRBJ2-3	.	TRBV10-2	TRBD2	CASSLTSGRADTQYF	TGCGCCAGCAGCTTGACTAGCGGGAGAGCAGATACGCAGTATTTT
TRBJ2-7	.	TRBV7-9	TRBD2	CASSHPGLVGYEQYF	TGTGCCAGCAGCCATCCCGGACTAGTGGGCTACGAGCAGTACTTC
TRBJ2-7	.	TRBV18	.	CASSRETGSEQYF	TGTGCCAGCTCACGGGAGACAGGCTCCGAGCAGTACTTC
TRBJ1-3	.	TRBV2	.	CAKGGGSNSGNTIYF	TGTGCAAAAGGGGGGGGATCAAACTCTGGAAACACCATATATTTT
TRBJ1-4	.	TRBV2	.	CASSEFHATNEKLFF	TGTGCCAGCAGTGAGTTTCATGCAACTAATGAAAAACTGTTTTTT
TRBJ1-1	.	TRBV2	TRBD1	CASSHPRTGVLNTEAFF	TGTGCCAGCAGCCACCCCAGGACAGGGGTGCTGAACACTGAAGCTTTCTTT
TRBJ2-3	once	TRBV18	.	CASSPSDRVTDTQYF	TGTGCCAGCTCTCCTTCAGACAGAGTCACAGATACGCAGTATTTT
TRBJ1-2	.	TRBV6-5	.	CASSYGAGHGYTF	TGTGCCAGCAGTTACGGGGCAGGCCATGGCTACACCTTC
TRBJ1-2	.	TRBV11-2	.	CASSLAQDYGYTF	TGTGCCAGCAGCTTAGCACAGGACTATGGCTACACCTTC
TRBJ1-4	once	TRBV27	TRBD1	CASSSWTGNEKLFF	TGTGCCAGCAGTTCCTGGACAGGAAATGAAAAACTGTTTTTT
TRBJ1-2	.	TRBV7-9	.	CASSFITNYGYTF	TGTGCCAGCAGCTTTATAACTAACTATGGCTACACCTTC
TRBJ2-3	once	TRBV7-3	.	CASSQYLTDTQYF	TGTGCCAGCAGCCAATACCTCACAGATACGCAGTATTTT
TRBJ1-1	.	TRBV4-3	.	CASSQDPGDTEAFF	TGCGCCAGCAGCCAAGATCCTGGGGACACTGAAGCTTTCTTT
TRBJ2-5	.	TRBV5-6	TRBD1	CASSFLAGGRETQYF	TGTGCCAGCAGCTTCCTGGCAGGGGGTAGGGAGACCCAGTACTTC
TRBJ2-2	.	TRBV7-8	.	CASSLVSTGELFF	TGTGCCAGCAGCTTAGTGAGCACCGGGGAGCTGTTTTTT
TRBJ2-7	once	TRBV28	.	CASSSGGGAYEQYF	TGTGCCAGCAGTAGCGGCGGGGGCGCCTACGAGCAGTACTTC
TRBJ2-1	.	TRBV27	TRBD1	CASSGFQGAGEQFF	TGTGCCAGCAGCGGATTCCAGGGGGCGGGGGAGCAGTTCTTC
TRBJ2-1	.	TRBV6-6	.	CASSPTGGGALNEQFF	TGTGCCAGCAGCCCAACAGGAGGGGGGGCGCTTAATGAGCAGTTCTTC
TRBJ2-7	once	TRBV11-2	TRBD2	CASSLVGSFGGGLYEQYF	TGTGCCAGCAGCTTAGTAGGCAGTTTTGGGGGAGGGCTCTACGAGCAGTACTTC
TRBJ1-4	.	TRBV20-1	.	CSARRETHLFF	TGCAGTGCTAGGCGGGAGACACATCTGTTTTTT
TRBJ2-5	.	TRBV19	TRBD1	CASSIAPQGAVEETQYF	TGTGCCAGTAGTATAGCTCCACAGGGGGCGGTCGAGGAGACCCAGTACTTC
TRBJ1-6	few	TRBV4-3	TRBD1	CASSQDAGGNSPLHF	TGCGCCAGCAGCCAAGATGCAGGGGGGAATTCACCCCTCCACTTT
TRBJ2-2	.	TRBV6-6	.	CASSPLLSVGTGELFF	TGTGCCAGCAGTCCCCTCCTTAGCGTGGGCACCGGGGAGCTGTTTTTT
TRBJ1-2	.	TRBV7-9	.	CASSFDQGYGYTF	TGTGCCAGCAGCTTCGACCAGGGCTATGGCTACACCTTC
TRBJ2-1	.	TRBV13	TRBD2	CASSSGGDEQFF	TGTGCCAGCAGCTCCGGGGGGGATGAGCAGTTCTTC
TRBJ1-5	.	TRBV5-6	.	CASSLASGWLHQPQHF	TGTGCCAGCAGCTTGGCGTCAGGGTGGCTGCATCAGCCCCAGCATTTT
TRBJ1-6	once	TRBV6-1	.	CASSESRRDNSPLHF	TGTGCCAGCAGTGAAAGTCGCCGGGATAATTCACCCCTCCACTTT
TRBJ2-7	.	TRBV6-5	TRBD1	CASQAGGSYEQYF	TGTGCCAGCCAGGCAGGGGGTTCCTACGAGCAGTACTTC
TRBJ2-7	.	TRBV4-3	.	CASSQLDRYEQYF	TGCGCCAGCAGCCAGCTGGACCGCTACGAGCAGTACTTC
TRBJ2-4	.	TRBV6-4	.	CASNRRNIQYF	TGTGCCAGCAACCGCCGGAACATTCAGTACTTC
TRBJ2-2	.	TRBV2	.	CASSYEGEWTGELFF	TGTGCCAGCAGTTACGAAGGGGAGTGGACCGGGGAGCTGTTTTTT
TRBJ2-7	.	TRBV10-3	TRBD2	CAISDAPGLADYEQYF	TGTGCCATCAGTGACGCCCCGGGACTAGCAGACTACGAGCAGTACTTC
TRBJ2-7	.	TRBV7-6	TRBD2	CASSLSPGGEGEQYF	TGTGCCAGCAGCTTAAGCCCTGGAGGGGAGGGCGAGCAGTACTTC
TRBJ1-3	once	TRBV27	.	CASSRSGSSGNTIYF	TGTGCCAGCAGCCGGTCGGGTTCCTCTGGAAACACCATATATTTT
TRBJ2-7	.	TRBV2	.	CASSELGQGGSYEQYF	TGTGCCAGCAGTGAATTGGGGCAGGGAGGATCCTACGAGCAGTACTTC
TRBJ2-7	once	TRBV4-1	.	CASSQVIVLSWGGHEQYF	TGCGCCAGCAGCCAAGTAATTGTACTCTCCTGGGGGGGCCACGAGCAGTACTTC
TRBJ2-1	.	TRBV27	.	CASSLLGDNEQFF	TGTGCCAGCAGTTTACTCGGGGACAATGAGCAGTTCTTC
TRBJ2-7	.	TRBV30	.	CAWRAGRSQETYEQYF	TGTGCCTGGCGTGCAGGTCGTTCACAGGAAACCTACGAGCAGTACTTC
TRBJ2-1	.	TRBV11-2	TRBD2	CASSPLAGNNEQFF	TGTGCCAGCAGCCCCTTAGCGGGAAACAATGAGCAGTTCTTC
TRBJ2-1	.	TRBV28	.	CASRQLSGSSYNEQFF	TGTGCCAGCAGACAACTTAGCGGAAGCTCCTACAATGAGCAGTTCTTC
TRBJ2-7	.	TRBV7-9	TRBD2	CASSLGPSGHYEQYF	TGTGCCAGCAGCTTAGGTCCTAGCGGACACTACGAGCAGTACTTC
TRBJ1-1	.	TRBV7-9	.	CASSPPLGTTEAFF	TGTGCCAGCAGCCCCCCGCTCGGGACCACTGAAGCTTTCTTT
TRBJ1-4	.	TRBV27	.	CASSPMGEKLFF	TGTGCCAGCAGTCCCATGGGGGAAAAACTGTTTTTT
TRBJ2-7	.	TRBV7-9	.	CASSDRSVIYEQYF	TGTGCCAGCAGCGACAGGAGCGTGATCTACGAGCAGTACTTC
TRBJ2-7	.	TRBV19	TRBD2	CASAGGHHYEQYF	TGTGCCAGCGCGGGGGGACATCACTACGAGCAGTACTTC
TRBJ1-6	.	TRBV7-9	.	CASSLVMTVSYNSPLHF	TGTGCCAGCAGCTTAGTTATGACGGTCTCCTATAATTCACCCCTCCACTTT
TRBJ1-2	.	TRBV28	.	CASNKANYGYTF	TGTGCCAGCAATAAAGCTAACTATGGCTACACCTTC
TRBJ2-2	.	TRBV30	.	CAWSQVAVAGELFF	TGTGCCTGGAGCCAGGTAGCGGTCGCCGGGGAGCTGTTTTTT
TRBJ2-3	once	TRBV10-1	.	CASSDGTGGTDTQYF	TGCGCCAGCAGTGATGGTACGGGGGGCACAGATACGCAGTATTTT
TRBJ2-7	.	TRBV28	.	CASSLEGISYEQYF	TGTGCCAGCAGTTTAGAGGGGATTTCCTACGAGCAGTACTTC
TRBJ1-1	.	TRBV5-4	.	CASRSGPENTEAFF	TGTGCCAGCAGATCCGGGCCAGAGAACACTGAAGCTTTCTTT
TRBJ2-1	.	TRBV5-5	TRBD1	CASSLAKGAHEQFF	TGTGCCAGCAGCTTGGCGAAGGGGGCCCATGAGCAGTTCTTC
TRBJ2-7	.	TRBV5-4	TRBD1	CASSLGPGTGTYEQYF	TGTGCCAGCAGCCTGGGTCCCGGGACAGGGACCTACGAGCAGTACTTC
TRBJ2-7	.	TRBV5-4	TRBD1	CASSRDRDDEQYF	TGTGCCAGCAGCAGGGACAGGGACGACGAGCAGTACTTC
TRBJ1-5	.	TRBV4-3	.	CASSQYRDQPQHF	TGCGCCAGCAGCCAGTACAGGGATCAGCCCCAGCATTTT
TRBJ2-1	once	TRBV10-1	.	CASSTGASSYNEQFF	TGCGCCAGCAGTACGGGGGCCAGCTCCTACAATGAGCAGTTCTTC
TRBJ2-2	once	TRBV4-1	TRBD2	CASSQDPGGRLTGELFF	TGCGCCAGCAGCCAAGACCCGGGGGGGAGGTTGACCGGGGAGCTGTTTTTT